This T cell receptor beta chain derives from a study of T cells in Graves' hyperthyroidism and ophthalmopathy. This clonotype was seen many times. Amplification targeted TCR beta CDR3 regions from RNA transcripts. Carried out on the TCR CDR3, a first-round RT-PCR used the HTBI primer set. Via MiXCR, TCRdb re-called the multiplex PCR reads, giving one row per CDR3 protein. The sample shows a few hundred thousand distinct CDR3 sequences, around 14% of them seen only once. Exclusion criteria comprised uncontrolled infection, other autoimmune disease, pregnancy or lactation. Trimming took off 3 bases at V and 4 bases at J, with 19 bases between the two ends. Per germline, CDR1 MDHEN and CDR2 SYDVKM. This CDR3 has 16 residues.

Sequences were obtained from blood. J is TRBJ2-7 and V is TRBV28, with D perhaps TRBD2 (7 bases). The receptor was isolated from a woman between 18 and 30 years old with Graves' hyperthyroidism that later progressed to Graves' ophthalmopathy. The CDR3 DNA reads as TGTGCCAGCAGTTTCGGGGCGGGGGCAGGAGCGTACGAGCAGTACTTC. It translates to CASSFGAGAGAYEQYF.